These 17 T cell receptor beta chains came from one sample sequenced in a study of CD8+ T cells in alopecia areata (dated 2018 in TCRdb). The meaning of the sample's time point label: around 26 weeks on oral tofacitinib. The treatment or condition label, read with the paper, signifies: oral pan-JAK inhibitor, 5-10 mg twice daily. The library came from the immunoSEQ multiplex PCR assay. For TCR sequencing, RNA was extracted from every sample and reverse transcribed into cDNA to serve as template. The table comes from immuneACCESS by way of TCRdb, which keeps in-frame sequences with V and J called. Part of the clones is missing from these tables; in studies checked, under half for an unresolved V gene and the rest for unknown reasons. This sample lists under 200,000 clones; around three fifths were detected once. 13% to 15% of the sample is taken by the ten largest. Material: CD4+ T cells sorted from blood, obtained at week 24, from a patient treated with tofacitinib. The receptors derive from a human donor with alopecia areata.

V usage is TRBV29-1 and J usage is TRBJ2-5, with 12 bases lining up with TRBD2. The CDR3 length is 15 residues. CDR1 and CDR2 from the germline V gene are SQVTM and ANQGSEA. Trimming removed 4 bases from V and 5 bases from J; junction bases left unmatched: 8. The CDR3 bases are TGCAGCGTTGGATTACTAGCGGGGGGATGGGAGACCCAGTACTTC. Its protein is CSVGLLAGGWETQYF.

In its sample, this clone was seen once. J is TRBJ1-2 and V is TRBV6-5; TRBD1 is a possible D gene (5 bases). Deletions cut 1 base from V and 2 bases from J, with 11 bases between. The CDR3 runs 15 residues. CDR1 is MNHEY, CDR2 SVGAGI, per germline. The CDR3 is CASSYWGEGNYGYTF. CDR3 bases: TGTGCCAGCAGTTACTGGGGGGAAGGGAACTATGGCTACACCTTC.

The sample holds a few counts of this clone. V gene TRBV11-2 combines with J gene TRBJ1-2, with TRBD1 as a possible D gene (6 bases). The CDR3 extends over 11 amino acids. V was cut by 3 bases and J by 9 bases, with 8 bases left in between. Germline CDR1 and CDR2: SGHAT and FQNNGV. The CDR3 sequence: CASSLGDSYTF. The CDR3 bases are TGTGCCAGCAGCTTGGGGGACAGCTACACCTTC.

This sequence joins TRBV7-9 and TRBJ2-3; a possible D gene is TRBD2 (5 bases). The germline CDR1 and CDR2 sequences are SEHNR and FQNEAQ (reference sequence). CDR3 length: 17 residues. Trimming took 4 bases from V and 3 from J, leaving 20 bases between them. The CDR3 loop reads CASSSPGPLRGTDTQYF. The CDR3 DNA reads as TGTGCCAGCAGCTCACCCGGCCCGCTCCGGGGTACAGATACGCAGTATTTT.

Of note for this clone: Other DNA sequences from this sample encode an identical CDR3 as well. This chain connects TRBV11-2 to TRBJ2-5; no clear D gene. V lost 0 bases and J 5 bases, leaving 4 bases between the germline ends. CDR3 length equals 12 residues. CDR1 and CDR2 (germline): SGHAT, FQNNGV. The CDR3 DNA sequence: TGTGCCAGCAGCTTAGACAGGGAGACCCAGTACTTC. This codes for CASSLDRETQYF.

V and J are TRBV6-6 and TRBJ2-5; 8 bases map to TRBD1. The J segment lost 4 bases and the V segment lost 5 bases, leaving 6 bases of the junction unmatched. CDR1 is MNHNY, CDR2 SVGAGI, per germline (reference sequence). The CDR3 length is 14 residues. This CDR3 is CASSRTGRGETQYF. CDR3 DNA: TGTGCCAGCAGTAGGACAGGGAGAGGAGAGACCCAGTACTTC.

Comment on this clone: Other DNA sequences of this sample code for an identical CDR3. This sequence joins TRBV2 and TRBJ1-1; D ambiguous. Trimming took 2 bases from V and 4 from J, leaving 2 bases between them. The length of the CDR3 is 11 residues. The germline V gene encodes CDR1 SNHLY and CDR2 FYNNEI. The CDR3 DNA sequence: TGTGCCAGCAGTGAACTCACTGAAGCTTTCTTT. Translated, it gives CASSELTEAFF.

This chain joins TRBV29-1 and TRBJ1-4; D is uncertain. V shed 3 bases and J shed 8 bases, with 13 bases lying between them. Per the germline V gene, CDR1 is SQVTM and CDR2 is ANQGSEA. The CDR3 consists of 13 residues. CDR3 DNA: TGCAGCGTTGAGGGAAATCAAGGGGAAAAACTGTTTTTT. Translation gives CSVEGNQGEKLFF. The full variable domain, its missing parts supplied by reference TRBV29-1 and TRBJ1-4, is SAVISQKPSRDICQRGTSLTIQCQVDSQVTMMFWYRQQPGQSLTLIATANQGSEATYESGFVIDKFPISRPNLTFSTLTVSNMSPEDSSIYLCSVEGNQGEKLFFGSGTQLSVL.

The chain links TRBV28 to TRBJ2-5, with D unresolved. The V end lost 7 bases, the J end lost 0 bases, and 12 bases lay between the germline ends. Germline V gives CDR1 MDHEN, CDR2 SYDVKM. The CDR3 is made up of 14 amino acids. The CDR3 is CASNSPSNQETQYF. CDR3 DNA sequence: TGTGCCAGCAACTCCCCAAGCAACCAAGAGACCCAGTACTTC.

This clone appeared many times. In DNA form, the CDR3 reads TGTGCCACCAGCAGAGACCCCTCCGGGTCCAAGCAGTACTTC. This sequence encodes CATSRDPSGSKQYF. The chain joins TRBV15 to TRBJ2-7; unclear D gene. This CDR3 is 14 amino acids long. CDR1 and CDR2 (germline): LNHNV, YYDKDF (reference sequence). V shed 0 bases and J shed 8 bases, with 14 bases lying between them.

The chain joins TRBV7-2 to TRBJ1-2; D remains ambiguous. This CDR3 has 15 amino acids. Germline V lookup: CDR1 SGHTA, CDR2 FQGNSA. The V gene lost 7 bases and the J gene lost 2 bases, with 17 bases spanning the gap. CDR3 amino acids: CASNKNGVGNYGYTF. The CDR3 DNA is TGTGCCAGCAACAAAAACGGTGTTGGAAACTATGGCTACACCTTC.

The chain employs TRBV29-1 and TRBJ2-3, with 10 positions matching TRBD2. V shed 4 bases, J shed 2 bases, and the junction held 3 bases outside the gene matches. Germline V lookup: CDR1 SQVTM, CDR2 ANQGSEA. The length of the CDR3 is 14 residues. The CDR3 protein is CSVGSGGATDTQYF. In DNA, the CDR3 is TGCAGCGTTGGAAGCGGGGGGGCCACAGATACGCAGTATTTT.

The chain combines TRBV6-1 with TRBJ1-6; 9 bases match TRBD1. The CDR3 consists of 17 residues. Germline CDR1 MNHNS, CDR2 SASEGT. With 4 bases clipped from V and 0 bases from J, the junction kept 4 bases outside the gene matches. The CDR3 nucleotides read TGTGCCAGCAGTGCGGACAGGGGAAGCTCCTATAATTCACCCCTCCACTTT. It specifies CASSADRGSSYNSPLHF.

The chain combines TRBV5-1 with TRBJ2-7; 7 bases agree with TRBD1. Germline CDR1 and CDR2: SGHRS and YFSETQ. V shed 4 bases and J 0 bases; nucleotides not matched to a gene: 4. CDR3 size: 14 residues. The CDR3: CASSRRDSSYEQYF. CDR3 DNA sequence: TGCGCCAGCAGCCGACGGGACAGCTCCTACGAGCAGTACTTC.

This clone was detected only once. The rearrangement uses TRBV29-1 and TRBJ1-1; no clear D. The CDR3 consists of 12 residues. Per germline, CDR1 SQVTM and CDR2 ANQGSEA. Trimming stripped 5 bases from V and 0 bases from J, with 7 bases between. The CDR3 protein is CSVMKMNTEAFF. CDR3 coding DNA: TGCAGCGTTATGAAAATGAACACTGAAGCTTTCTTT.

This rearrangement joins TRBV30 to TRBJ1-1, with TRBD1 matching 8 bases. J lost 1 base, V lost 1 base, and 2 bases had no gene match. Germline lookup yields CDR1 GTSNPN and CDR2 SVGIG (reference sequence). The CDR3 loop spans 14 amino acids. The CDR3 region has the DNA TGTGCCTGGAGTGGGACAGGGTGGAACACTGAAGCTTTCTTT. Its protein is CAWSGTGWNTEAFF. Combining the CDR3 with reference TRBV30 and TRBJ1-1 gives the whole variable domain SQTIHQWPATLVQPVGSPLSLECTVEGTSNPNLYWYRQAAGRGLQLLFYSVGIGQISSEVPQNLSASRPQDRQFILSSKKLLLSDSGFYLCAWSGTGWNTEAFFGQGTRLTVV.

The J gene is TRBJ2-1, the V gene TRBV30; D call uncertain. The CDR3 length is 11 residues. Trimming pared 5 bases from V and 8 bases from J, leaving 10 bases between. Germline V CDR1 and CDR2: GTSNPN, SVGIG (reference sequence). CDR3 residues: CAWGSFDEQFF. Here the CDR3 DNA reads TGTGCCTGGGGGTCCTTTGATGAGCAGTTCTTC.